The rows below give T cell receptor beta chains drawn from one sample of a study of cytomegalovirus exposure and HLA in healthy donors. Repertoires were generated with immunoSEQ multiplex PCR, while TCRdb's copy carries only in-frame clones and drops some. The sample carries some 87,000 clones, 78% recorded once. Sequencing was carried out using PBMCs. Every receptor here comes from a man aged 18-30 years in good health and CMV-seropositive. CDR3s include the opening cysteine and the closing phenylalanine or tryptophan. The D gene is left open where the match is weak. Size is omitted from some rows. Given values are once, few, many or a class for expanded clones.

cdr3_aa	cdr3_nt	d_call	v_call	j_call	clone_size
CASSPAGGGEAFF	TGTGCCAGCAGCCCTGCTGGGGGCGGTGAAGCTTTCTTT	.	TRBV9	TRBJ1-1	.
CSVAGTGGYEQYF	TGCAGCGTCGCCGGGACAGGGGGATACGAGCAGTACTTC	TRBD1	TRBV29-1	TRBJ2-7	.
CSGSTGGDYGYTF	TGCAGCGGCTCGACAGGGGGCGACTATGGCTACACCTTC	TRBD1	TRBV29-1	TRBJ1-2	.
CASRPGTRNTEAFF	TGTGCCAGCAGACCTGGCACTAGGAACACTGAAGCTTTCTTT	.	TRBV2	TRBJ1-1	few
CASSQGGGQETQYF	TGCGCCAGCAGCCAAGGGGGTGGTCAAGAGACCCAGTACTTC	.	TRBV5-1	TRBJ2-5	.
CATSPPDRTYEQYF	TGTGCCACCAGCCCCCCGGACAGGACCTACGAGCAGTACTTC	TRBD1	TRBV15	TRBJ2-7	once
CASSKAPGEETQYF	TGCGCCAGCAGCAAAGCTCCGGGTGAAGAGACCCAGTACTTC	.	TRBV5-1	TRBJ2-5	few
CASSSADTEAFF	TGTGCCAGCTCCAGTGCGGACACTGAAGCTTTCTTT	.	TRBV6-1	TRBJ1-1	.
CASSLTGTQYF	TGCGCCAGCAGCTTAACAGGGACCCAGTACTTC	.	TRBV5-1	TRBJ2-5	once
CASSLTRDPTDTQYF	TGTGCCAGCAGTTTAACGCGGGATCCCACAGATACGCAGTATTTT	.	TRBV28	TRBJ2-3	.